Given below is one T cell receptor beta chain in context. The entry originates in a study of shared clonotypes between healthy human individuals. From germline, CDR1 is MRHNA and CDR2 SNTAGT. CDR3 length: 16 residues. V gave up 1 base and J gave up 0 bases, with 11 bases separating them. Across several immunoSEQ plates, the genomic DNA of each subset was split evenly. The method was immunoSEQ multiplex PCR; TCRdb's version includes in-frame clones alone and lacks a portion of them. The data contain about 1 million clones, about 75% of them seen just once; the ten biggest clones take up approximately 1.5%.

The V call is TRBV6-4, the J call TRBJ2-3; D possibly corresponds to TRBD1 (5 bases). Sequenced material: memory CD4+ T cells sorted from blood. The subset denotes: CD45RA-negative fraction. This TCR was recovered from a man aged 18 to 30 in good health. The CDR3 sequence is CASSDYPGQSTDTQYF. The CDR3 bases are TGTGCCAGCAGTGACTACCCAGGACAAAGCACAGATACGCAGTATTTT.